This paragraph reports one T cell receptor (beta chain). Its antigen is still unknown. These data are taken from a study of cytomegalovirus exposure and HLA in healthy donors. Study information: Samples from HLA-typed donors yielded about 85 million unique TCRs in an early data release. Study-wide points: Among donors in an Asian-associated ancestry cluster, a later analysis reportedly found fewer N-insertions than the roughly 670-donor mean. Across all donors, roughly uniform sequencing depth was an assumption of the presence/absence analyses.

This CDR3 is 16 amino acids long. Unmatched junction bases numbered 8, after V lost 4 bases and J lost 5 bases. The germline V gene has CDR1 SEHNR and CDR2 FQNEAQ (reference sequence). Primers included in the PCR were 60 Vbeta and 13 Jbeta primers. Only in-frame clones appear in the TCRdb table, and some are missing; sequencing was by immunoSEQ multiplex PCR. The sample carries 95,000 to 150,000 clones, roughly 80% recorded once. These donors, healthy bone marrow donors, were studied. The sample was PBMCs. This sequence originates from a man between 25 and 39 years old in good health and CMV-seronegative. The chain links TRBV7-9 to TRBJ1-1; 12 bases agree with TRBD1. The CDR3 DNA is TGTGCCAGCAGCTACGGGACAGGGGGCGCGGAGACTGAAGCTTTCTTT. Its translation is CASSYGTGGAETEAFF. Full variable domain (missing parts from reference TRBV7-9 and TRBJ1-1): DTGVSQNPRHKITKRGQNVTFRCDPISEHNRLYWYRQTLGQGPEFLTYFQNEAQLEKSRLLSDRFSAERPKGSFSTLEIQRTEQGDSAMYLCASSYGTGGAETEAFFGQGTRLTVV.